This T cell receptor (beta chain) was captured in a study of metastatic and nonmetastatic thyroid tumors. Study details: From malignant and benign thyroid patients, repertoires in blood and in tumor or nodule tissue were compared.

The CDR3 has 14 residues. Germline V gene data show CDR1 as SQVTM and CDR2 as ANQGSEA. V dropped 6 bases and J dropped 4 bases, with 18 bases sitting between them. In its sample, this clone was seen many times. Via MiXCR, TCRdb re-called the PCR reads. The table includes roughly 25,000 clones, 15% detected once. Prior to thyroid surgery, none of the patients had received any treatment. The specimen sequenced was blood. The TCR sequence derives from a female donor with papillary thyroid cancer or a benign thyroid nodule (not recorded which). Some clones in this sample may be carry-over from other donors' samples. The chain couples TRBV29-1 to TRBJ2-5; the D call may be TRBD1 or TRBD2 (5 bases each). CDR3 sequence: CSVKLGPGGETQYF. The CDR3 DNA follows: TGCAGCGTCAAACTAGGCCCTGGGGGAGAGACCCAGTACTTC.